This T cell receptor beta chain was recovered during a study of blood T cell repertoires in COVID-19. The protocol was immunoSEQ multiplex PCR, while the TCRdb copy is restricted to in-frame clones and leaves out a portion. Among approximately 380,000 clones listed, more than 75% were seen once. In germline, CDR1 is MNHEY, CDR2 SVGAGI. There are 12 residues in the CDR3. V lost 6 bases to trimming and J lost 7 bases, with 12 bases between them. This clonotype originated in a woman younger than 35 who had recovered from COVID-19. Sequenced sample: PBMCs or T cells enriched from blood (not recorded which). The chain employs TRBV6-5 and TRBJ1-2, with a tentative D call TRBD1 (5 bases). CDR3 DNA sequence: TGTGCCAGCAGCCAAGGGGTTGGTGGCTACACCTTC. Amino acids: CASSQGVGGYTF.